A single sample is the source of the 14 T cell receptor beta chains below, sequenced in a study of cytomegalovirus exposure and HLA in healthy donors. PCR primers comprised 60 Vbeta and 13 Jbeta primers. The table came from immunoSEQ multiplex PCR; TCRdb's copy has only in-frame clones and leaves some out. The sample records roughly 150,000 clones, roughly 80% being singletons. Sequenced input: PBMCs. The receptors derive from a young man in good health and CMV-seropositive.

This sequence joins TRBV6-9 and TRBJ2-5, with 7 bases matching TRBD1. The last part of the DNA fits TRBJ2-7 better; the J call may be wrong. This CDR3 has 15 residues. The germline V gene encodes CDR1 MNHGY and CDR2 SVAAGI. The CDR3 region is CASSYRQGNPYEQYF. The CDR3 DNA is TGTGCCAGCAGTTACCGACAGGGAAACCCCTACGAGCAGTACTTC.

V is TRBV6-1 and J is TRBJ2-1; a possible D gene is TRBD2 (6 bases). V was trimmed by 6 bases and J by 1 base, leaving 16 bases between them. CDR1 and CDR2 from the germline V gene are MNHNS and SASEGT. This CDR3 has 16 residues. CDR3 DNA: TGTGCCAGCAGCGAACCGGGACGGGGGTCCTACAATGAGCAGTTCTTC. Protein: CASSEPGRGSYNEQFF.

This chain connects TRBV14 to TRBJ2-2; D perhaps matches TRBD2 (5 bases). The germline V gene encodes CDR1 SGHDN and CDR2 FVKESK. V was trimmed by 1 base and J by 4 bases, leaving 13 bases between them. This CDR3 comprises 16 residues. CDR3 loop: CASSQASLVPTGELFF. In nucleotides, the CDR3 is TGTGCCAGCAGCCAAGCCTCACTAGTTCCCACCGGGGAGCTGTTTTTT.

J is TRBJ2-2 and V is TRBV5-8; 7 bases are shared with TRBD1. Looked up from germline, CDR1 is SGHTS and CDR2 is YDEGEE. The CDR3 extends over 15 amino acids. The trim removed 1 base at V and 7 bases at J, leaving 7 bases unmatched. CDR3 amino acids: CASSLPGQIIGELFF. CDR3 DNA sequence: TGTGCCAGCAGCTTGCCGGGACAGATTATCGGGGAGCTGTTTTTT.

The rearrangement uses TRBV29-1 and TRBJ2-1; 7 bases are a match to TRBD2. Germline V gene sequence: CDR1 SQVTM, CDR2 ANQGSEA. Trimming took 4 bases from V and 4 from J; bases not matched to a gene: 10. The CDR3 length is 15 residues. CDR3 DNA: TGCAGCGTTGGCGCGCTAAAACTAGCGTACAATGAGCAGTTCTTC. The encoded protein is CSVGALKLAYNEQFF.

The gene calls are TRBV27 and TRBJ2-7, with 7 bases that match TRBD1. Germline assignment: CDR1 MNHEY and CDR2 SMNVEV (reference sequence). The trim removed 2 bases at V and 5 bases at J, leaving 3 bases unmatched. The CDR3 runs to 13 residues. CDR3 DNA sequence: TGTGCCAGCAGTTTAATACAGGGGAACGAGCAGTACTTC. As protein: CASSLIQGNEQYF.

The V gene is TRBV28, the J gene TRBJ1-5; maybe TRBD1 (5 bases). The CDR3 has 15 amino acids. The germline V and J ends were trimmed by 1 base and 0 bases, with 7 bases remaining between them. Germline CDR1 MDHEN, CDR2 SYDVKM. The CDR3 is CASSLSGLSNQPQHF. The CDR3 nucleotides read TGTGCCAGCAGTTTATCAGGGCTTAGCAATCAGCCCCAGCATTTT.

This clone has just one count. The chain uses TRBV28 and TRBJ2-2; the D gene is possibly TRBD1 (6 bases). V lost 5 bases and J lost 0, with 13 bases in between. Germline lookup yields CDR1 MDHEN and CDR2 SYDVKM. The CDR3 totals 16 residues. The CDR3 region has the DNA TGTGCCAGCAGTCGTACAGGGTCGGCGAACACCGGGGAGCTGTTTTTT. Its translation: CASSRTGSANTGELFF.

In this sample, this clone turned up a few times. Written as DNA, the CDR3 is TGTGCCAGCAACGGACAGGAGGGGGCCTTTGTAGGCTACACCTTC. Translated, it gives CASNGQEGAFVGYTF. This chain links TRBV2 with TRBJ1-2; 7 bases are a match to TRBD1. The germline CDR1 and CDR2 sequences are SNHLY and FYNNEI. The CDR3 covers 15 residues. V shed 7 bases and J 8 bases; nucleotides not matched to a gene: 16.

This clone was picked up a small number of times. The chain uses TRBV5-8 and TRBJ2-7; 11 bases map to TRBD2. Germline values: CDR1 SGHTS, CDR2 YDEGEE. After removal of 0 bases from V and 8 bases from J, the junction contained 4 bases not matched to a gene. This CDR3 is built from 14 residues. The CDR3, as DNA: TGTGCCAGCAGCTTGGAGCTAGCGGGAGGTCAGCAGTACTTC. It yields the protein CASSLELAGGQQYF.

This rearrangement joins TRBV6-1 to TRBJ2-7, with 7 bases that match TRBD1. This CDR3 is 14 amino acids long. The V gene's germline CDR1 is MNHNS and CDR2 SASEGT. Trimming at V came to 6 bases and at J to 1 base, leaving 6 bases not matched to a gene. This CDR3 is CASSVRDSSYEQYF. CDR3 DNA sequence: TGTGCCAGCAGCGTCCGGGACAGTTCCTACGAGCAGTACTTC.

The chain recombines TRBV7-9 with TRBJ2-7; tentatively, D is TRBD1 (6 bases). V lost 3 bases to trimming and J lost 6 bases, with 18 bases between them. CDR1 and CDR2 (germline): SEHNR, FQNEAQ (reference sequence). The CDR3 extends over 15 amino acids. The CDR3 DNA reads TGTGCCAGCAGCTTTGAAAAACTAGGGGGTAGCGAGCAGTACTTC. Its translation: CASSFEKLGGSEQYF.

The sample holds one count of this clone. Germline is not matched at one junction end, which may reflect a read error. CDR3 sequence (DNA): TGTGCCAGCAGCGTAGCTAGGAACTCTGGGGCCAACGGCCTGACTTTC. Amino acid sequence: CASSVARNSGANGLTF. The chain recombines TRBV9 with TRBJ2-6; tentatively, D is TRBD1 (5 bases). This CDR3 comprises 16 residues. Looked up from germline, CDR1 is SGDLS and CDR2 is YYNGEE.

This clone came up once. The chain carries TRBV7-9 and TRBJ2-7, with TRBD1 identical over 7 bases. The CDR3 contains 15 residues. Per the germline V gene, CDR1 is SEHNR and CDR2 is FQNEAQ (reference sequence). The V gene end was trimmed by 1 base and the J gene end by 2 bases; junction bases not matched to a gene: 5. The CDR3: CASSLGWQGAYEQYF. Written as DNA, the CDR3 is TGTGCCAGCAGCTTAGGTTGGCAGGGGGCCTACGAGCAGTACTTC.